Below are 8 T cell receptor beta chains sequenced from a single sample in a study of OX40 agonist ivuxolimab in advanced cancers. Libraries were constructed by the immunoSEQ multiplex PCR assay. Not all clones reach the TCRdb copy of this immuneACCESS table, which keeps in-frame sequences only. Checked studies attribute under half of the gap to unresolved V genes and leave the rest unexplained. A total of more than 70,000 clones appear in this sample, 82% of them only once. The top ten constitute less than 6% of the sample. The sequences come from CD4+ or CD8+ T cells sorted from blood, collected in a trial of the OX40 agonist ivuxolimab. These receptors came from an adult with an advanced solid tumor such as melanoma, head and neck, liver or kidney cancer.

The rearrangement links TRBV2 to TRBJ1-1; 7 bases match TRBD1. The CDR3 contains 13 residues. The junction had 7 bases not matched to a gene; V was cut back by 6 bases and J by 6 bases. Germline-derived CDR1 and CDR2 are SNHLY and FYNNEI. The CDR3 sequence is CASSQTGTAEAFF. The CDR3 DNA sequence: TGTGCCAGCAGCCAGACAGGGACGGCTGAAGCTTTCTTT.

The rearrangement uses TRBV19 and TRBJ2-1; the D call may be TRBD1 or TRBD2 (7 bases each). Germline assignment: CDR1 LNHDA and CDR2 SQIVND (reference sequence). CDR3 size: 17 residues. V was shortened by 3 bases and J by 4 bases, with 19 bases between the two germline ends. The CDR3 protein is CASSIPGTAGTYNEQFF. CDR3 nucleotide sequence: TGTGCCAGTAGTATCCCAGGGACAGCGGGGACGTACAATGAGCAGTTCTTC.

This rearrangement joins TRBV2 to TRBJ1-3, with D hard to call. This CDR3 region has 15 residues. Germline CDR1 is SNHLY and CDR2 is FYNNEI. Trimming took off 3 bases at V and 4 bases at J, with 13 bases between the two ends. This CDR3 reads CASSEFPGLGNTIYF. CDR3 DNA sequence: TGTGCCAGCAGTGAGTTTCCAGGACTAGGAAACACCATATATTTT.

The V gene is TRBV10-3, the J gene TRBJ2-2; 11 nucleotides match TRBD1. V was clipped by 9 bases and J by 4 bases; unmatched bases: 4. The germline gives CDR1 ENHRY, CDR2 SYGVKD. The CDR3 length is 14 residues. This chain's CDR3 is CAIGQGASTGELFF. The CDR3 DNA is TGTGCCATAGGACAGGGGGCGAGCACCGGGGAGCTGTTTTTT.

This sequence joins TRBV19 and TRBJ1-1; D gene unclear. Trimming pared 1 base from V and 1 base from J, leaving 16 bases between. The CDR3 covers 17 residues. CDR1 is LNHDA and CDR2 is SQIVND in the germline V gene (reference sequence). DNA of the CDR3: TGTGCCAGTAGTATAGGAGGGTACAAATCCTCGAACACTGAAGCTTTCTTT. Residues: CASSIGGYKSSNTEAFF.

The chain is built from TRBV1 and TRBJ2-2; the table gives TRBD2 as D, unverified against the DNA. TRBV1 is a listed pseudogene. The CDR3 spans 21 residues. In DNA form, the CDR3 reads TGCACCAGCAGCCAAGATAAGACAAGGGCGGGGGCCCGTCCCAACACCGGGGAGCTGTTTTTT. Encoded protein: CTSSQDKTRAGARPNTGELFF.

The chain joins TRBV28 to TRBJ2-2; 8 bases match TRBD1. Germline values: CDR1 MDHEN, CDR2 SYDVKM. The CDR3 has 15 amino acids. With V trimmed by 4 bases and J by 4 bases, 5 bases remained unmatched. Written as DNA, the CDR3 is TGTGCCAGCAGTTCGGGACAGGCCACCACCGGGGAGCTGTTTTTT. It is translated as CASSSGQATTGELFF. Drawing the rest from reference TRBV28 and TRBJ2-2, the complete variable domain is DVKVTQSSRYLVKRTGEKVFLECVQDMDHENMFWYRQDPGLGLRLIYFSYDVKMKEKGDIPEGYSVSREKKERFSLILESASTNQTSMYLCASSSGQATTGELFFGEGSRLTVL.

The count of this clone is one. The V and J genes are TRBV6-5 and TRBJ2-7, with 9 bases fitting TRBD1. Unmatched junction bases numbered 8, after V lost 3 bases and J lost 5 bases. Germline V CDR1 and CDR2: MNHEY, SVGAGI. The CDR3 runs to 15 residues. The CDR3 region has the DNA TGTGCCAGCAGTTATGTACAGGGACAGGGCAACGAGCAGTACTTC. It codes for CASSYVQGQGNEQYF.